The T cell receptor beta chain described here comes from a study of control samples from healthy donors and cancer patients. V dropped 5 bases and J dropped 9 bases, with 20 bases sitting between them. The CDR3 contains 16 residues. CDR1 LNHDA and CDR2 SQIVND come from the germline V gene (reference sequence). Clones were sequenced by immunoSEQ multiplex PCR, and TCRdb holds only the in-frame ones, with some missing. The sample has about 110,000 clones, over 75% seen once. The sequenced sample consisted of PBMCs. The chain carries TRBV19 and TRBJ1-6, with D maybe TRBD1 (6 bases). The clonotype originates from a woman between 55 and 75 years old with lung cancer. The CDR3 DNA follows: TGTGCCAGTAGTGCACTCCGGGACACTGTGGGTTCACCCCTCCACTTT. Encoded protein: CASSALRDTVGSPLHF.